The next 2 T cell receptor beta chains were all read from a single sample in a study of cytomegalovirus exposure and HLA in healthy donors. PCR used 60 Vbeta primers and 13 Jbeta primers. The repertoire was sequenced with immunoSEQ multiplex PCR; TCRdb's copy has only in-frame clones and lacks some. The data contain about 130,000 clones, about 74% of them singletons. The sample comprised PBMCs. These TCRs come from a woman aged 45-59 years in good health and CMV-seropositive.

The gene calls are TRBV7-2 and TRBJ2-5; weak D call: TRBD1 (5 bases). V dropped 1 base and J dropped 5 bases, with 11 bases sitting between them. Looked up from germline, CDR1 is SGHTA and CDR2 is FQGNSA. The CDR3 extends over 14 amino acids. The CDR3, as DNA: TGTGCCAGCAGCTTAGGCAGGGAAACGGAGACCCAGTACTTC. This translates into CASSLGRETETQYF.

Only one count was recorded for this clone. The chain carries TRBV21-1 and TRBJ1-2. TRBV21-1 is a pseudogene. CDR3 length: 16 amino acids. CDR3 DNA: TGTGCCAGCAGATTGGGACTGGGGAAAAAATACTATGGCTACACCTTC. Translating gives CASRLGLGKKYYGYTF.